The TCR beta chain described here comes from a study of T cell responses to AZD1222 COVID-19 vaccine (dated by TCRdb to the early 2020s). Regarding the complete study: AZD1222 recipients whose second dose came at about 4 weeks and those whose second dose came at about 12 weeks were combined into one group, since spike-specific TCR depth and breadth did not differ between the two schedules. A total of 230 to 250 trial participants underwent TCR sequencing, of whom around 200 received two doses of AZD1222 and around 26 received two doses of the MenACWY control vaccine. Trial participants were enrolled by age into subgroups of 18-55, 56-69 and 70-plus years, and about 150, 27 and 61 TCR-sequenced participants, respectively, were included in these subgroups.

Based on the germline V gene, the CDR1 and CDR2 sequences are WSHSY and SAAADI. From the cysteine up to the phenylalanine, the CDR3 has a length of 16 residues. Only the CDR3 portion is preserved as DNA: 48 bases, with reading frame beginning at the first base. V loses 3 bases at its end and J loses 3 bases; junction bases beyond the gene matches: 10. Broad study findings and their caveats: In the small 56-69-year group, the increase in depth fell short of significance, most likely because of low power. Participants were mostly white British, with more females than males. The authors suggested clonal diversity may have been underestimated. After two AZD1222 doses, both the breadth and the depth of spike-specific TCRs were significantly higher than at day 0 and than in MenACWY recipients. Reportedly, almost half of the unique spike-specific TCRs recognized epitopes lying outside the regions that are mutated in the B.1.351 and B.1.1.7 variants. Conclusions about previously exposed vaccinees were limited because only six AZD1222 recipients were SARS-CoV-2 seropositive at baseline. Vaccine-associated CD4 TCRs spanned the whole spike protein, with dominant responses in regions 160-218 and 743-854. Because no day 14 peak-response samples were available, repertoires were characterized only after the peak T cell response.

The CDR3 regions of human TCRbeta chains were analyzed by immunosequencing. The authors' pipeline ran thus. Repertoire TCRs were checked for matches against a reference library of SARS-CoV-2-specific TCRs that had been generated using the MIRA antigen-specificity platform. Breadth was defined as the fraction of unique TCRs that were SARS-CoV-2-associated, and depth was defined as the fraction of total T cells that were SARS-CoV-2-associated. Using the MIRA data, each spike-specific TCR was assigned both to the spike region to which the TCR was reactive and to a CD4 or CD8 class. Log10-transformed breadth and depth values were compared by one-way ANOVA with Sidak's multiple comparisons tests. TCRdb retrieved this table from immuneACCESS and kept in-frame rearrangements only. Not all clones are present; in checked studies, unresolved V genes account for under half, and no reason is known for the remainder. D and trimming were read from the DNA, whereas the V and J calls and clone size are those reported in that table. Counted in this sample were 95,000 to 100,000 clones; approximately 90% of them appeared once. The ten largest make up roughly 1.4% of the sample.

The time point label for this specimen denotes: baseline before first vaccination. Vaccinee samples were obtained from the UK trials COV001 and COV002, which included a single-blind randomized controlled phase 2/3 trial of AZD1222 (ChAdOx1 nCoV-19) in healthy adults. For TCRbeta chain sequencing, PBMC samples were collected from trial participants at day 0 and at day 28 after the second dose. On this clone: The antigen it binds to is not known. Per-base qualities were not stored, and no clone one base away is much larger.

This specimen consisted of peripheral blood, obtained on day 0 of AZD1222 vaccination. This chain is built from TRBV10-2 and TRBJ1-1, with 7 middle bases fitting TRBD1. The sequence came from an adult in good health. The nucleotides are TGCGCCAGCAGTGAAGCATCTTCCGACAGGGACACTGAAGCTTTCTTT. The translation is CASSEASSDRDTEAFF.